The 14 T cell receptor beta chains below were found in one sample sequenced in a study of cytomegalovirus exposure and HLA in healthy donors. The PCR contained 60 Vbeta and 13 Jbeta primers. TCRdb's table, derived via immunoSEQ multiplex PCR, lists solely in-frame clones and lacks some. The sample lists about 100,000 clones, approximately 71% occurring once. Source material: PBMCs. These receptors all come from a woman aged 18-35 years in good health and CMV-seropositive.

This chain joins TRBV7-2 and TRBJ1-1; D remains unclear. From germline, CDR1 is SGHTA and CDR2 FQGNSA. V was trimmed by 4 bases and J by 2 bases, leaving 14 bases between them. This CDR3 has 15 residues. This chain's CDR3 is CASSSQSGLNTEAFF. The CDR3 coding sequence is TGTGCCAGCAGCTCCCAGAGCGGCCTTAACACTGAAGCTTTCTTT. Drawing the rest from reference TRBV7-2 and TRBJ1-1, the complete variable domain is GAGVSQSPSNKVTEKGKDVELRCDPISGHTALYWYRQSLGQGLEFLIYFQGNSAPDKSGLPSDRFSAERTGGSVSTLTIQRTQQEDSAVYLCASSSQSGLNTEAFFGQGTRLTVV.

The chain is built from TRBV6-5 and TRBJ2-2; 8 bases line up with TRBD2. The trim removed 6 bases at V and 7 bases at J, leaving 7 bases unmatched. The CDR3 runs 14 residues. Germline values: CDR1 MNHEY, CDR2 SVGAGI. CDR3 in amino acids: CASRRGVVGGELFF. The CDR3 DNA reads as TGTGCCAGCAGGCGGGGGGTGGTTGGCGGGGAGCTGTTTTTT.

CDR3 nucleotide sequence: TGTGCCAGCAGTGCCCCCCCGGGACAGAGGGACTATGGCTACACCTTC. It specifies CASSAPPGQRDYGYTF. V and J are TRBV25-1 and TRBJ1-2; 7 bases are a match to TRBD1. The junction had 11 bases not matched to a gene; V was cut back by 4 bases and J by 3 bases. The CDR3 extends over 16 amino acids. Germline values: CDR1 MGHDK, CDR2 SYGVNS.

This clone occurred a few times. The V call is TRBV7-9, the J call TRBJ1-3, with 7 bases fitting TRBD1. There are 13 residues in the CDR3. Germline V gene lookup returns CDR1 SEHNR and CDR2 FQNEAQ (reference sequence). Unmatched junction bases numbered 1, after V lost 6 bases and J lost 2 bases. CDR3 protein: CASRQGAGNTIYF. The DNA for the CDR3 is TGTGCCAGCAGGCAGGGGGCTGGAAACACCATATATTTT.

The V call is TRBV10-3, the J call TRBJ1-5; D is possibly TRBD1 (5 bases). The CDR3 loop spans 15 amino acids. Trimming shortened V by 0 bases and J by 5 bases, and 11 bases separated the two germline ends. Germline V lookup: CDR1 ENHRY, CDR2 SYGVKD. CDR3 coding DNA: TGTGCCATCAGTGAGTCATGGGGGGACCATCAGCCCCAGCATTTT. The encoded protein is CAISESWGDHQPQHF.

This clone has a handful of counts. The chain links TRBV18 to TRBJ1-4; 9 bases agree with TRBD1. Trimming cost V 2 bases and J 5 bases; bases outside gene matches: 0. The germline CDR1 and CDR2 sequences are KGHSH and LQKENI. This CDR3 spans 14 amino acids. CDR3 amino acids: CASSPDRGNEKLFF. The CDR3 DNA sequence: TGTGCCAGCTCACCAGACAGGGGGAATGAAAAACTGTTTTTT.

This clone was counted once. The chain combines TRBV5-6 with TRBJ1-1; D is undetermined. The CDR3 is made up of 14 amino acids. CDR1 and CDR2 from the germline V gene are SGHDT and YYEEEE. Trimming removed 0 bases from V and 1 base from J, with 7 bases in between. In DNA, the CDR3 is TGTGCCAGCAGCTTGGCCTGGCAGAACACTGAAGCTTTCTTT. It codes for CASSLAWQNTEAFF.

The chain recombines TRBV6-1 with TRBJ1-6; the D is unclear. The germline CDR1 and CDR2 sequences are MNHNS and SASEGT. The CDR3 has 14 amino acids. With 4 bases removed from V and 4 bases from J, the gap between germline ends came to 8 bases. Here the CDR3 reads CASSVLQYNSPLHF. For the CDR3, the DNA is TGTGCCAGCAGTGTATTACAGTATAATTCACCCCTCCACTTT.

The chain joins TRBV14 to TRBJ2-1; 10 positions agree with TRBD2. The CDR3 runs 16 residues. Germline trimming cut 3 bases from V and 0 bases from J; bases unmatched to any gene: 2. CDR1 is SGHDN, CDR2 FVKESK, per germline. The CDR3, as DNA: TGTGCCAGCAGCCAGTCTAGCGGGAGCTCCTACAATGAGCAGTTCTTC. Translated, it gives CASSQSSGSSYNEQFF.

This chain joins TRBV2 and TRBJ1-1, with 12 bases identical to TRBD1. CDR1 and CDR2 (germline): SNHLY, FYNNEI. The CDR3 is made up of 17 amino acids. The junction had 13 bases not matched to a gene; V was cut back by 4 bases and J by 7 bases. The CDR3 reads CASSVRGTGGYGGEAFF. The CDR3 DNA sequence: TGTGCCAGCAGTGTGCGCGGGACAGGGGGCTATGGGGGTGAAGCTTTCTTT.

This chain uses TRBV10-3 with TRBJ2-1, with a tentative D call TRBD2 (6 bases). CDR3 length: 12 amino acids. V was shortened by 10 bases and J by 0 bases, with 7 bases between the two germline ends. Germline assignment: CDR1 ENHRY and CDR2 SYGVKD. CDR3 sequence reads: CASGVSYNEQFF. The CDR3 DNA follows: TGTGCCAGCGGGGTCTCCTACAATGAGCAGTTCTTC.

V usage is TRBV5-1 and J usage is TRBJ1-3; no reliable D call. CDR3 length: 16 residues. Germline values: CDR1 SGHRS, CDR2 YFSETQ. V was cut by 0 bases and J by 2 bases, with 12 bases left in between. CDR3 sequence (DNA): TGCGCCAGCAGCTTGGGAGGAGCCAGCGCTGGAAACACCATATATTTT. Protein: CASSLGGASAGNTIYF.

This sequence joins TRBV6-5 and TRBJ2-3, with D tentatively TRBD2 (6 bases). Germline V gene sequence: CDR1 MNHEY, CDR2 SVGAGI. V lost 3 bases and J lost 0, with 10 bases in between. The CDR3 contains 15 residues. The CDR3 coding sequence is TGTGCCAGCAGTTATACCGGGGGTAGCACAGATACGCAGTATTTT. Encoded protein: CASSYTGGSTDTQYF.

The chain employs TRBV2 and TRBJ1-2; the D gene is possibly TRBD1 (5 bases). CDR3 length equals 13 residues. The V end lost 4 bases, the J end lost 5 bases, and 11 bases lay between the germline ends. CDR1 SNHLY and CDR2 FYNNEI come from the germline V gene. In DNA, the CDR3 is TGTGCCAGCAGTGGACTGGCAGGGTATGGCTACACCTTC. Translated: CASSGLAGYGYTF.